Listed below are T cell receptor beta chains from one sample, sequenced in a study of long-term antiretroviral therapy in people with HIV. Libraries were prepared by immunoSEQ multiplex PCR; TCRdb keeps only in-frame clonotypes and omits some of them. The data hold over 30,000 clones, with around 80% observed a single time. Material: unsorted PBMCs, obtained 3.1 years after starting antiretroviral therapy. These receptors were collected from a woman aged 45-59 years with HIV. CDR3s include the opening cysteine and the closing phenylalanine or tryptophan. A D gene is named only where the DNA matches it firmly. Rows give clone size only sometimes, using once, few, many, or a class for an expanded clone.

- TRBJ1-6 TRBV19 TRBD1 TGTGCCAGTAGTGTAGACAGGCCCAGGGGGAATTCACCCCTCCACTTT CASSVDRPRGNSPLHF
- TRBJ2-7 TRBV4-1 TRBD2 TGCGCCAGCAGCCCCGGGGACTACTACGAGCAGTACTTC CASSPGDYYEQYF
- TRBJ1-5 TRBV6-5 - TGTGCCAGCACCCCGGAGGGAAACGGGGGTCAGCCCCAGCATTTT CASTPEGNGGQPQHF
- TRBJ1-6 TRBV6-1 - TGTGCCACAGAAGTGGGACGATCACCCCTCCACTTT CATEVGRSPLHF
once TRBJ1-4 TRBV7-9 - TGTGCCAGCAGCAGCCTTATGGGGACGGGGAATGAAAAACTGTTTTTT CASSSLMGTGNEKLFF
- TRBJ2-7 TRBV27 - TGTGCCAGCAGGGCGGGGCCACTTAACTACGAGCAGTACTTC CASRAGPLNYEQYF
- TRBJ1-2 TRBV27 TRBD1 TGTGCCAGCAGTTCGCCGGGACAGTATGGCTACACCTTC CASSSPGQYGYTF
- TRBJ2-3 TRBV27 TRBD2 TGTGCCAGCAGTTTCTTGGCGGGGGGAGGGGATACGCAGTATTTT CASSFLAGGGDTQYF
- TRBJ1-1 TRBV5-4 TRBD1 TGTGCCAGCAGCAAAGCTCCCGGACAGGCGAACACTGAAGCTTTCTTT CASSKAPGQANTEAFF
- TRBJ2-5 TRBV11-2 - TGTGCCAGCAGGGGAGACCAAGAGACCCAGTACTTC CASRGDQETQYF
- TRBJ1-1 TRBV7-2 TRBD1 TGTGCCAGCAGCAAACAGGGGCCCCTGAACACTGAAGCTTTCTTT CASSKQGPLNTEAFF
- TRBJ1-3 TRBV5-8 - TGTGCCAGCAGCTTGGGGGGGAGTACTGGAAACACCATATATTTT CASSLGGSTGNTIYF
- TRBJ2-5 TRBV7-9 TRBD1 TGTGCCAGCAGCCCCGGTCGGGGACAGCAAGAGACCCAGTACTTC CASSPGRGQQETQYF
- TRBJ1-5 TRBV4-1 TRBD1 TGCGCCAGCAGCCTAACAGGGGTGAATCAGCCCCAGCATTTT CASSLTGVNQPQHF
- TRBJ2-7 TRBV12-5 - TGTGCTAGTGGTTTGGTATCGGGATTAGGTTCCTACGAGCAGTACTTC CASGLVSGLGSYEQYF
- TRBJ1-3 TRBV14 - TGTGCCAGCAGCCAAGTAAAAGGGTCTGGAAACACCATATATTTT CASSQVKGSGNTIYF
once TRBJ2-2 TRBV5-1 TRBD2 TGCGCCAGCACCGGGACTAGCGGGTCGAACACCGGGGAGCTGTTTTTT CASTGTSGSNTGELFF
- TRBJ1-2 TRBV2 - TGTGCCAGCAGTCCCCCGGGGGCTATTTATGGCTACACCTTC CASSPPGAIYGYTF
- TRBJ2-7 TRBV19 - TGTGCCAGTAGGCCAGGGCATCAACATGACTACGAGCAGTACTTC CASRPGHQHDYEQYF
- TRBJ1-4 TRBV7-2 - TGTGCCAGCAGCCCACAGCCAACTAATGAAAAACTGTTTTTT CASSPQPTNEKLFF
- TRBJ2-3 TRBV29-1 TRBD1 TGCAGCGTCGGGACAGGGTCTAGCACAGATACGCAGTATTTT CSVGTGSSTDTQYF
- TRBJ2-7 TRBV9 TRBD1 TGTGCCAGCAGCGAGCACGGGACAGATGCCTACGAGCAGTACTTC CASSEHGTDAYEQYF
- TRBJ2-2 TRBV27 - TGTGCCAGCAGTTTACAAAATGAGGGGTTCACCGGGGAGCTGTTTTTT CASSLQNEGFTGELFF
- TRBJ1-1 TRBV19 - TGTGCCAGTAGTGTGGGAGTTAACACTGAAGCTTTCTTT CASSVGVNTEAFF
- TRBJ2-2 TRBV18 - TGTGCCAGCTCAGTAGACTCCGGGTATGTCGCCGGGGAGCTGTTTTTT CASSVDSGYVAGELFF
once TRBJ1-3 TRBV29-1 - TGCAGCGTATTCGGCGGGACGTTCTCTGGAAACACCATATATTTT CSVFGGTFSGNTIYF
- TRBJ2-7 TRBV27 - TGTGCCAGCAGTTTAACAGGTGCCTACGAGCAGTACTTC CASSLTGAYEQYF
few TRBJ2-7 TRBV5-6 TRBD1 TGTGCCAGCACCCCGCGCCGGGACAGCCACGAGCAGTACTTC CASTPRRDSHEQYF
few TRBJ1-2 TRBV11-2 TRBD1 TGTGCCAGCAGCTTAATGTCAGGGGGCGAAGGCTACACCTTC CASSLMSGGEGYTF
- TRBJ1-1 TRBV11-2 TRBD1 TGTGCCAGCAGCTTGGGACAGGGGGGTCGGCCTGAAGCTTTCTTT CASSLGQGGRPEAFF
- TRBJ2-5 TRBV7-3 TRBD1 TGTGCCAGCAGCCTAAAGGGGGCCGGGGAGACCCAGTACTTC CASSLKGAGETQYF
once TRBJ1-3 TRBV10-2 - TGCGCCAGCAGTGAGTGGGGGCCGAGCTCTGGAAACACCATATATTTT CASSEWGPSSGNTIYF
- TRBJ2-7 TRBV4-1 TRBD2 TGCGCCAGCAGCCAATTCGGTACTAGCGGGGCCCCTGGGGGAAAGCAGTACTTC CASSQFGTSGAPGGKQYF
- TRBJ2-3 TRBV29-1 TRBD2 TGCAGCGTTGAAGGCCTACCGAGGGGACTAGCGGGCCGACAACAGGCAGATACGCAGTATTTT CSVEGLPRGLAGRQQADTQYF
few TRBJ2-2 TRBV29-1 - TGCAGCGTTGCATGGCGGAACACCGGGGAGCTGTTTTTT CSVAWRNTGELFF
- TRBJ1-1 TRBV25-1 - TGTGCCAGCAGACCCCCCCACGGACGGCTGAACACTGAAGCTTTCTTT CASRPPHGRLNTEAFF
- TRBJ1-5 TRBV10-3 TRBD1 TGTGCCATCAGTGCCACAGGGGGCGCGGGCAATCAGCCCCAGCATTTT CAISATGGAGNQPQHF
- TRBJ2-2 TRBV6-1 TRBD1 TGTGCCAGCGGGCGGGACAGGGCGGACGGGGAGCTGTTTTTT CASGRDRADGELFF
- TRBJ2-3 TRBV5-1 - TGCGCCAGCAGGGACCCTACCCAAGATACGCAGTATTTT CASRDPTQDTQYF